The 27 T cell receptor beta chains in this list originate from one sample, sequenced in a study of beta chain features in type 1 diabetes. Expressed TCRB transcripts got sequenced, as all isolated RNA was reverse transcribed. Produced via immunoSEQ multiplex PCR; TCRdb's table is partial and in-frame only. Altogether roughly 250,000 clones are present, 7.5% to 10% being singletons, with the ten largest covering 0.034%. Sequencing input: naive CD4+ T cells from blood. The receptors were gathered from a woman aged 18 to 35 in good health.

The chain carries TRBV19 and TRBJ2-3; TRBD2 matches 14 bases. The CDR3 is 15 residues long. Germline lookup yields CDR1 LNHDA and CDR2 SQIVND (reference sequence). V gave up 6 bases and J gave up 4 bases; unmatched junction bases: 3. The CDR3: CASRGLAGVADTQYF. The CDR3 DNA reads TGTGCCAGTAGGGGACTAGCGGGAGTAGCAGATACGCAGTATTTT. The variable domain in full, with the rest retrieved from reference TRBV19 and TRBJ2-3, is DGGITQSPKYLFRKEGQNVTLSCEQNLNHDAMYWYRQDPGQGLRLIYYSQIVNDFQKGDIAEGYSVSREKKESFPLTVTSAQKNPTAFYLCASRGLAGVADTQYFGPGTRLTVL.

The chain uses TRBV7-8 and TRBJ2-5, with 10 bases that match TRBD2. CDR1 SGHVS and CDR2 FQNEAQ come from the germline V gene. The CDR3 sequence is 17 residues long. V was pared by 5 bases and J by 5 bases, with 14 bases of the junction left unmatched. In nucleotides, the CDR3 is TGTGCCAGCAGCCGGCGAGGCAGCGGGAGGGAAGGGGAGACCCAGTACTTC. Encoded protein: CASSRRGSGREGETQYF.

The chain is built from TRBV5-1 and TRBJ1-3; D might be TRBD1 (5 bases). The CDR3 runs to 17 residues. CDR1 SGHRS and CDR2 YFSETQ come from the germline V gene. V lost 2 bases and J lost 1, with 16 bases in between. The CDR3 here is CASSFTQRAGSGNTIYF. DNA for the CDR3: TGCGCCAGCAGCTTTACCCAGCGAGCAGGGTCTGGAAACACCATATATTTT.

This clone was detected a few times. V usage is TRBV30 and J usage is TRBJ2-3, with 11 bases fitting TRBD1. CDR3 size: 16 residues. Germline V gene lookup returns CDR1 GTSNPN and CDR2 SVGIG (reference sequence). Trimming cost V 2 bases and J 1 base; bases outside gene matches: 5. CDR3 nucleotides: TGTGCCTGGAGTTCGGACAGGGGGCTAGGCACAGATACGCAGTATTTT. Translation: CAWSSDRGLGTDTQYF.

The gene calls are TRBV25-1 and TRBJ1-2; 7 bases agree with TRBD1. V lost 11 bases and J lost 2; bases outside the gene matches: 8. This CDR3 has 13 amino acids. Germline CDR1 reads MGHDK; CDR2 reads SYGVNS. CDR3 in amino acids: CARRDRGNYGYTF. The CDR3 region has the DNA TGTGCCCGCCGGGACAGAGGAAACTATGGCTACACCTTC.

This clone was counted a few times. The chain recombines TRBV27 with TRBJ2-5, with 8 bases matching TRBD1. The germline gives CDR1 MNHEY, CDR2 SMNVEV (reference sequence). J lost 7 bases, V lost 3 bases, and 7 bases had no gene match. The CDR3 consists of 14 residues. The CDR3 bases are TGTGCCAGCAGTTTTTCGCAACAGGGGGGGACCCAGTACTTC. It yields the protein CASSFSQQGGTQYF.

This clone was counted a few times. This chain joins TRBV30 and TRBJ1-4; D ambiguous. Germline V gene data show CDR1 as GTSNPN and CDR2 as SVGIG (reference sequence). Between the trimmed V and J ends, which lost 3 bases and 5 bases, there was a span of 16 bases. The CDR3 covers 15 residues. This chain's CDR3 is CAWRQSRFRNEKLFF. The DNA of the CDR3 is TGTGCCTGGAGACAATCGAGGTTTCGGAATGAAAAACTGTTTTTT.

This clone was found a few times. This chain uses TRBV28 with TRBJ1-4, with a weak D call TRBD1 (5 bases). The CDR3 length is 15 residues. V was shortened by 2 bases and J by 4 bases, with 11 bases between the two germline ends. Germline V gives CDR1 MDHEN, CDR2 SYDVKM. DNA for the CDR3: TGTGCCAGCAGTTTAGCCGGGGGAGGTAATGAAAAACTGTTTTTT. Its protein is CASSLAGGGNEKLFF.

The chain links TRBV9 to TRBJ1-2, with 9 positions matching TRBD1. CDR1 is SGDLS, CDR2 YYNGEE, per germline. V lost 3 bases, J lost 7 bases, and 7 bases stayed unmatched. The CDR3 sequence is 14 residues long. The CDR3 nucleotides read TGTGCCAGCAGCGCCAGGACAGGGGTAGGTGGCTACACCTTC. It specifies CASSARTGVGGYTF.

This clone came up a few times. The genes are TRBV5-1 and TRBJ1-6; tentative D call: TRBD1 (5 bases). The CDR3 consists of 11 residues. Germline CDR1 SGHRS, CDR2 YFSETQ. V was trimmed by 4 bases and J by 13 bases, leaving 9 bases between them. CDR3 loop: CASSDGGPLHF. CDR3 DNA sequence: TGCGCCAGCAGCGACGGGGGTCCCCTCCACTTT. The variable domain in full, with the rest retrieved from reference TRBV5-1 and TRBJ1-6, is KAGVTQTPRYLIKTRGQQVTLSCSPISGHRSVSWYQQTPGQGLQFLFEYFSETQRNKGNFPGRFSGRQFSNSRSEMNVSTLELGDSALYLCASSDGGPLHFGNGTRLTVT.

The sample holds a few counts of this clone. This rearrangement joins TRBV6-1 to TRBJ1-5; 7 bases are shared with TRBD1. V lost 4 bases and J lost 6; bases outside the gene matches: 15. This CDR3 comprises 17 residues. The germline gives CDR1 MNHNS, CDR2 SASEGT. CDR3 amino acids: CASSVSASGAGGQPQHF. Here the CDR3 DNA reads TGTGCCAGCAGTGTCAGCGCATCGGGAGCAGGGGGTCAGCCCCAGCATTTT.

The chain's CDR3 is CASSDGTSGYQETQYF. The CDR3 DNA is TGTGCCAGCAGCGACGGGACTAGCGGATATCAAGAGACCCAGTACTTC. The chain is built from TRBV7-9 and TRBJ2-5; 11 nucleotides line up with TRBD2. Germline V gene lookup returns CDR1 SEHNR and CDR2 FQNEAQ (reference sequence). The CDR3 contains 16 residues. The V segment lost 5 bases and the J segment 2 bases; nucleotides outside the gene matches: 7.

A few counts support this clone. The chain uses TRBV29-1 and TRBJ1-1, with D possibly matching TRBD1 (6 bases). The germline V gene encodes CDR1 SQVTM and CDR2 ANQGSEA. The V gene lost 7 bases and the J gene lost 4 bases, with 13 bases spanning the gap. CDR3 length equals 12 residues. The CDR3 spells CSGTGYGTEAFF. The CDR3 DNA reads TGCAGCGGAACAGGGTACGGCACTGAAGCTTTCTTT.

The V and J genes are TRBV6-1 and TRBJ1-4; D gene unclear. Germline V gives CDR1 MNHNS, CDR2 SASEGT. The CDR3 runs to 13 residues. V lost 8 bases, J lost 0 bases, and 7 bases lay in between. The CDR3 region is CASVRSTNEKLFF. CDR3 DNA sequence: TGTGCCAGCGTGAGATCAACTAATGAAAAACTGTTTTTT.

The rearrangement uses TRBV5-4 and TRBJ2-1; D is perhaps TRBD2 (6 bases). This CDR3 has 16 amino acids. CDR1 and CDR2 from the germline V gene are SGHNT and YYREEE (reference sequence). The ends were cut back, 1 base at V and 9 bases at J, with 20 bases in the middle. This CDR3 is CASSLYRTSYRGEQFF. In DNA, the CDR3 is TGTGCCAGCAGCTTGTATCGCACTAGCTATCGGGGTGAGCAGTTCTTC.

This clone was counted a few times. V usage is TRBV30 and J usage is TRBJ1-2, with TRBD1 identical over 7 bases. The CDR3 consists of 15 residues. Germline CDR1 reads GTSNPN; CDR2 reads SVGIG (reference sequence). The ends lost 3 bases at V and 0 bases at J; junction bases unmatched: 7. CDR3 bases: TGTGCCTGGAGCTGGACAGGATTTTCTAACTATGGCTACACCTTC. Its translation is CAWSWTGFSNYGYTF.

V gene TRBV4-1 combines with J gene TRBJ1-5, with no clear D. The V end lost 1 base, the J end lost 7 bases, and 14 bases lay between the germline ends. CDR3 length: 15 residues. Germline-derived CDR1 and CDR2 are MGHRA and YSYEKL. The CDR3 region has the DNA TGCGCCAGCAGCCAAGGCGGAGCCCTTGGCCAGCCCCAGCATTTT. Its translation is CASSQGGALGQPQHF.

This clone was found a few times. The chain uses TRBV27 and TRBJ2-7; 8 nucleotides match TRBD1. The germline CDR1 and CDR2 sequences are MNHEY and SMNVEV (reference sequence). The CDR3 is made up of 15 amino acids. Trimming at V came to 6 bases and at J to 3 bases, leaving 10 bases not matched to a gene. For the CDR3, the DNA is TGTGCCAGCAGAGCAGGGGGCCCCCGTCGCTACGAGCAGTACTTC. Translation: CASRAGGPRRYEQYF.

This sequence joins TRBV7-3 and TRBJ2-3; the D gene is possibly TRBD2 (7 bases). With 3 bases removed from V and 1 base from J, the gap between germline ends came to 11 bases. The CDR3 is 15 amino acids. Looked up from germline, CDR1 is SGHTA and CDR2 is FQGTGA. The CDR3 sequence is CASSFGGRGTDTQYF. The CDR3 nucleotides read TGTGCCAGCAGCTTCGGGGGGCGAGGCACAGATACGCAGTATTTT.

This chain uses TRBV19 with TRBJ2-7; 10 bases are a match to TRBD2. The germline V gene encodes CDR1 LNHDA and CDR2 SQIVND (reference sequence). With 4 bases clipped from V and 1 base from J, the junction kept 1 base outside the gene matches. The CDR3 loop spans 14 amino acids. CDR3 in DNA: TGTGCCAGTAGTACTAGCGGGGGATCCTACGAGCAGTACTTC. Its protein is CASSTSGGSYEQYF.

There are many counts of this clone. The chain links TRBV19 to TRBJ2-5; 9 bases are shared with TRBD2. Germline CDR1 is LNHDA and CDR2 is SQIVND (reference sequence). The CDR3 contains 14 residues. The trim removed 7 bases at V and 5 bases at J, leaving 8 bases unmatched. CDR3 amino acids: CASNVRAGGETQYF. Written as DNA, the CDR3 is TGTGCCAGTAACGTCCGAGCGGGAGGCGAGACCCAGTACTTC.

This clone was seen more than once but under ten times. The DNA of the CDR3 is TGTGCCTGGAGTGTAGATTGGGGCGGGAGGCCTCTCATCTCCTACGAGCAGTACTTC. It yields the protein CAWSVDWGGRPLISYEQYF. The chain uses TRBV30 and TRBJ2-7; 8 bases line up with TRBD2. With V trimmed by 0 bases and J by 0 bases, 16 bases remained unmatched. The CDR3 contains 19 residues. Germline CDR1 GTSNPN, CDR2 SVGIG (reference sequence).

This clone was counted a few times. The chain employs TRBV7-9 and TRBJ2-1; 11 bases fit TRBD2. The CDR3 runs 18 residues. Germline V CDR1 and CDR2: SEHNR, FQNEAQ (reference sequence). V trimming: 0 bases; J trimming: 2 bases; junction bases outside the gene matches: 6. The CDR3 protein is CASSLAGLAGFTYNEQFF. CDR3 DNA: TGTGCCAGCAGCTTAGCCGGACTAGCGGGCTTTACCTACAATGAGCAGTTCTTC.

This clone was seen only a few times. The V call is TRBV5-4, the J call TRBJ2-1, with D possibly being TRBD1 (5 bases). Germline V gene lookup returns CDR1 SGHNT and CDR2 YYREEE (reference sequence). V shed 0 bases and J shed 7 bases, with 11 bases lying between them. The CDR3 extends over 14 amino acids. The CDR3 sequence: CASSLGQGRNEQFF. The CDR3 nucleotides read TGTGCCAGCAGCTTGGGCCAGGGTCGGAATGAGCAGTTCTTC.

This clone has just a few counts. This chain uses TRBV30 with TRBJ1-5; 7 bases are a match to TRBD1. Germline loops: CDR1 GTSNPN, CDR2 SVGIG (reference sequence). There are 15 residues in the CDR3. V trimming: 0 bases; J trimming: 4 bases; junction bases outside the gene matches: 6. CDR3 loop: CAWSVPTGLNQPQHF. In DNA, the CDR3 is TGTGCCTGGAGTGTACCGACAGGGCTGAATCAGCCCCAGCATTTT. Variable domain in full (rest from reference TRBV30 and TRBJ1-5): SQTIHQWPATLVQPVGSPLSLECTVEGTSNPNLYWYRQAAGRGLQLLFYSVGIGQISSEVPQNLSASRPQDRQFILSSKKLLLSDSGFYLCAWSVPTGLNQPQHFGDGTRLSIL.

This clone was recorded a few times. The chain's CDR3 is CASSYPAGDEQYF. Here the CDR3 DNA reads TGTGCCAGCAGCTATCCGGCGGGGGACGAGCAGTACTTC. The chain links TRBV5-4 to TRBJ2-7; TRBD2 matches 7 bases. The J segment lost 5 bases and the V segment lost 3 bases, leaving 5 bases of the junction unmatched. This CDR3 has 13 residues. Germline V gene sequence: CDR1 SGHNT, CDR2 YYREEE (reference sequence).

The V call is TRBV6-6, the J call TRBJ1-2; 7 nucleotides agree with TRBD1. Unmatched junction bases numbered 10, after V lost 5 bases and J lost 1 base. The CDR3 length is 16 residues. Germline V gives CDR1 MNHNY, CDR2 SVGAGI (reference sequence). The chain's CDR3 is CASSTGRQGLNYGYTF. CDR3 DNA sequence: TGTGCCAGCAGTACAGGACGACAGGGACTTAACTATGGCTACACCTTC.